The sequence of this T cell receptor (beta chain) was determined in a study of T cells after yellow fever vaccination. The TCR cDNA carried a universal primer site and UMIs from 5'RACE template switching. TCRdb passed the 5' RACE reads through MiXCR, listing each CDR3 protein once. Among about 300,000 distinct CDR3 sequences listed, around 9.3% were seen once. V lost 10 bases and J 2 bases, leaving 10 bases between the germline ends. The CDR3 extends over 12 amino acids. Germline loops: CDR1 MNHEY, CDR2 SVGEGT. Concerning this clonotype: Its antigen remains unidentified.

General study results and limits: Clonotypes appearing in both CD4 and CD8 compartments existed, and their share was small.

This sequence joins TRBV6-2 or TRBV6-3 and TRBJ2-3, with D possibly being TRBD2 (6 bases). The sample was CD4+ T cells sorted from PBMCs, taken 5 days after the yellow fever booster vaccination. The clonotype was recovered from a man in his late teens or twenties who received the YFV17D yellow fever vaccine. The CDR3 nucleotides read TGTGCCACAACTAGCACCACAGATACGCAGTATTTT. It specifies CATTSTTDTQYF.